These 3 T cell receptor beta chains came from one sample sequenced in a study of cytomegalovirus exposure and HLA in healthy donors (dated by TCRdb to about 2017). Library preparation used the immunoSEQ multiplex PCR assay. A mixture of 60 forward primers for TCR Vbeta segments and 13 reverse primers for TCR Jbeta segments was used in the multiplex PCR. What TCRdb holds here is the immuneACCESS table cut down to in-frame rearrangements. Part of the clones is not present; checked against another copy, under half of the missing clones reflect an unresolved V gene, and the others are unexplained. The table for this sample lists about 150,000 clones; around four fifths of them were counted only once. The top ten clones comprise around 3.2% of the sample. The sample was PBMCs. These receptors came from a male donor in good health and CMV-seronegative.

V and J are TRBV14 and TRBJ2-7, with 12 bases lining up with TRBD1. CDR3 length: 16 amino acids. Trimming took 4 bases from V and 1 from J; bases not matched to a gene: 5. Germline V gives CDR1 SGHDN, CDR2 FVKESK. Here the CDR3 DNA reads TGTGCCAGCAGCCCCCCGGGACAGGGGGCTTCCTACGAGCAGTACTTC. It encodes CASSPPGQGASYEQYF.

V gene TRBV19 combines with J gene TRBJ2-7; 8 positions agree with TRBD1. From germline, CDR1 is LNHDA and CDR2 SQIVND (reference sequence). The CDR3 runs 17 residues. V lost 3 bases to trimming and J lost 3 bases; unmatched junction nucleotides: 13. Here the CDR3 DNA reads TGTGCCAGTAGTATCCACGGACAGGGCTGGAAGGACTACGAGCAGTACTTC. Encoded protein: CASSIHGQGWKDYEQYF.

The V call is TRBV7-2, the J call TRBJ2-3; the match to TRBD1 covers 12 bases. The germline V gene has CDR1 SGHTA and CDR2 FQGNSA. This CDR3 contains 17 residues. J was trimmed by 1 base and V by 1 base; bases with no gene match: 3. CDR3 nucleotide sequence: TGTGCCAGCAGCTTAGACCGGGACAGGGGGCGCACAGATACGCAGTATTTT. The encoded protein is CASSLDRDRGRTDTQYF.